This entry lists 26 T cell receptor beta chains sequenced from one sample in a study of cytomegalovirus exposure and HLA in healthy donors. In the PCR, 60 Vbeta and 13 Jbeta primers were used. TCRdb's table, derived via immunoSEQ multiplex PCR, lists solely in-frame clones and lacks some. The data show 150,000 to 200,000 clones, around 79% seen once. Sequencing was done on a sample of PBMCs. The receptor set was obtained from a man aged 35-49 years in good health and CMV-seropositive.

This chain's CDR3 is CASSTYGSGANVLTF. The CDR3 DNA reads TGTGCCAGCAGCACTTATGGCTCTGGGGCCAACGTCCTGACTTTC. The chain has TRBV7-3 and TRBJ2-6; D gene unclear. Trimming stripped 5 bases from V and 0 bases from J, with 8 bases between. Looked up from germline, CDR1 is SGHTA and CDR2 is FQGTGA. This CDR3 region has 15 residues.

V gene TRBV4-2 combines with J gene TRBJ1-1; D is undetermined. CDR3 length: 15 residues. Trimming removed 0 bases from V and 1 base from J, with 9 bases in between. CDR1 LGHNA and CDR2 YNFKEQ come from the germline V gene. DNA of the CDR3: TGTGCCAGCAGCCAAGACCCTTTAGAGAACACTGAAGCTTTCTTT. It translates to CASSQDPLENTEAFF.

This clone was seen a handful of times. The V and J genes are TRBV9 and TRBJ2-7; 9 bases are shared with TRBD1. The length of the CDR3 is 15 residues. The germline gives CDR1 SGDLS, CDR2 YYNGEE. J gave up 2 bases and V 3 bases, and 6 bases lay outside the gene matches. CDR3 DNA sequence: TGTGCCAGCAGCGCCCGGGACAGGGATGCCTACGAGCAGTACTTC. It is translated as CASSARDRDAYEQYF.

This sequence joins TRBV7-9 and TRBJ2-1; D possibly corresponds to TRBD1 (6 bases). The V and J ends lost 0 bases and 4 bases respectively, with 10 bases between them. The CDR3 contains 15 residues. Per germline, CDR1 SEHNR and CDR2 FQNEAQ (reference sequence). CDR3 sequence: CASSLAAGVYNEQFF. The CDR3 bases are TGTGCCAGCAGCTTAGCGGCAGGGGTTTACAATGAGCAGTTCTTC.

The CDR3 DNA is TGTGCCAGCAGTGACAGCGTAGCGGGAGGCTACGAGCAGTACTTC. As protein: CASSDSVAGGYEQYF. The V gene is TRBV6-6, the J gene TRBJ2-5, with 10 positions matching TRBD2. The J call may be incorrect, as the DNA end agrees better with TRBJ2-7. This CDR3 has 15 amino acids. Germline assignment: CDR1 MNHNY and CDR2 SVGAGI (reference sequence).

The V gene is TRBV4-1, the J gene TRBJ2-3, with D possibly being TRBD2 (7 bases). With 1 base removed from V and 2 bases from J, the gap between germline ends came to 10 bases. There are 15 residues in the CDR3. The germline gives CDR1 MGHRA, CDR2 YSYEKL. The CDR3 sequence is CASSQVGGDTDTQYF. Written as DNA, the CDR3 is TGCGCCAGCAGCCAAGTAGGGGGGGACACAGATACGCAGTATTTT.

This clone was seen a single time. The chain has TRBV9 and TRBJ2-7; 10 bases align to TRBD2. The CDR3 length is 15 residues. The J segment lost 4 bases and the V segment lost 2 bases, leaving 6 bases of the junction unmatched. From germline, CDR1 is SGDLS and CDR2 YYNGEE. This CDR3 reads CASSVSSGSSYEQYF. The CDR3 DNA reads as TGTGCCAGCAGCGTTTCTAGCGGGAGTTCTTACGAGCAGTACTTC.

CDR3 sequence (DNA): TGTGCCAGCAGCTTAGGCGGGGCAGGGGGGAACTATGGCTACACCTTC. This gives the protein CASSLGGAGGNYGYTF. V usage is TRBV13 and J usage is TRBJ1-2; TRBD1 matches at 7 bases. The germline CDR1 and CDR2 sequences are PRHDT and FYEKMQ (reference sequence). After removal of 0 bases from V and 2 bases from J, the junction contained 6 bases not matched to a gene. The CDR3 runs to 16 residues.

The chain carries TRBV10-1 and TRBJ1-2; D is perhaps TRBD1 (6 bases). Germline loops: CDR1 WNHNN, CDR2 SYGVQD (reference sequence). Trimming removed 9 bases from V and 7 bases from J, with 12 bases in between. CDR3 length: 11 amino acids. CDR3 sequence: CARYAGAGYTF. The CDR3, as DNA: TGCGCCAGGTACGCAGGGGCTGGCTACACCTTC.

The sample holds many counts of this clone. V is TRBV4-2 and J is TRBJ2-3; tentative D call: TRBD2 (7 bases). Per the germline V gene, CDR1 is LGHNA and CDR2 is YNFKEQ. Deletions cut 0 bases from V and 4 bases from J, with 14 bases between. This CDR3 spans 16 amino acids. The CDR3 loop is CASSQDRGAGADTQYF. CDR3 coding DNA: TGTGCCAGCAGCCAAGATCGGGGGGCAGGGGCAGATACGCAGTATTTT.

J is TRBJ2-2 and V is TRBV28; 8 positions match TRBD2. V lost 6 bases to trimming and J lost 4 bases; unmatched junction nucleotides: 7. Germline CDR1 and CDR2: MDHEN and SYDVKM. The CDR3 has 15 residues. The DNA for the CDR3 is TGTGCCAGCAGCCAGCCGGGACTAGTCACCGGGGAGCTGTTTTTT. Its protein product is CASSQPGLVTGELFF.

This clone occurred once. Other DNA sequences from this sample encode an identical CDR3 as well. The CDR3 sequence: CSVEVGTSSSYEQYF. Written as DNA, the CDR3 is TGCAGCGTTGAAGTAGGTACATCTAGCTCTTACGAGCAGTACTTC. J is TRBJ2-7 and V is TRBV29-1; D might be TRBD2 (5 bases). There are 15 residues in the CDR3. The V end lost 1 base, the J end lost 4 bases, and 17 bases lay between the germline ends. Germline CDR1 SQVTM, CDR2 ANQGSEA.

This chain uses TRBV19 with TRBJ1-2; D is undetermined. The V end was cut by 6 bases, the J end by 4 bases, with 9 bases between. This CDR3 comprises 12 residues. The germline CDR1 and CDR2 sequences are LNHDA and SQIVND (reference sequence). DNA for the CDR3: TGTGCCAGTAGACCTACCCGCTATGGCTACACCTTC. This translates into CASRPTRYGYTF. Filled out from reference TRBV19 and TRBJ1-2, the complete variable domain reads DGGITQSPKYLFRKEGQNVTLSCEQNLNHDAMYWYRQDPGQGLRLIYYSQIVNDFQKGDIAEGYSVSREKKESFPLTVTSAQKNPTAFYLCASRPTRYGYTFGSGTRLTVV.

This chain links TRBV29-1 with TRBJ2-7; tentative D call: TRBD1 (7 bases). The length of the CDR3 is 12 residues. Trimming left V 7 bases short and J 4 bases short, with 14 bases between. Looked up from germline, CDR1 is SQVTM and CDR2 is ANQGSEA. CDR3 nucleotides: TGCAGCGCCAACAGGGGAGGTTACGAGCAGTACTTC. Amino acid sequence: CSANRGGYEQYF.

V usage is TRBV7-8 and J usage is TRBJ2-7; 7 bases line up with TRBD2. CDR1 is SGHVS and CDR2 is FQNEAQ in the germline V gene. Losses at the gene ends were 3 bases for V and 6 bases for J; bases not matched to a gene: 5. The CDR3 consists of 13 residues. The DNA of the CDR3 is TGTGCCAGCAGCTTGCGGGAGAGCAGCGAGCAGTACTTC. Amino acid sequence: CASSLRESSEQYF.

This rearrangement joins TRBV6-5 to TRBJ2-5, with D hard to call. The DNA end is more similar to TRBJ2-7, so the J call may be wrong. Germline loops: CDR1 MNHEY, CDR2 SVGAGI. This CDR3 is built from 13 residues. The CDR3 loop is CASSYSSVYEQYF. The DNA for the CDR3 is TGTGCCAGCAGTTACTCGAGCGTCTACGAGCAGTACTTC.

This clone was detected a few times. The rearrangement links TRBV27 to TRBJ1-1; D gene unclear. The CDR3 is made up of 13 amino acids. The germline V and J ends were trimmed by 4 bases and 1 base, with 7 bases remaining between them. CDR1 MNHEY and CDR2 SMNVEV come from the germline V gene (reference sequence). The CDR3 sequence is CASSYRTNTEAFF. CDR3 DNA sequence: TGTGCCAGCAGTTACAGAACGAACACTGAAGCTTTCTTT.

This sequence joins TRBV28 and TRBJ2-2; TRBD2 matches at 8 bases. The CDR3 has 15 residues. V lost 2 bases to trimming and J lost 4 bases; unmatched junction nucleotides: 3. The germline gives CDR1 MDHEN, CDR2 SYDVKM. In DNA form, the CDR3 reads TGTGCCAGCAGTTTACCGGGAGGGCCCACCGGGGAGCTGTTTTTT. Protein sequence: CASSLPGGPTGELFF.

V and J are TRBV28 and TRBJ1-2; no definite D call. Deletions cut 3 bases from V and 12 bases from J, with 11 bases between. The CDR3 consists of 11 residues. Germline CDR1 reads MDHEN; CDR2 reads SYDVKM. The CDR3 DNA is TGTGCCAGCAGTTTCGGGTGGAGGCACACCTTC. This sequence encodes CASSFGWRHTF.

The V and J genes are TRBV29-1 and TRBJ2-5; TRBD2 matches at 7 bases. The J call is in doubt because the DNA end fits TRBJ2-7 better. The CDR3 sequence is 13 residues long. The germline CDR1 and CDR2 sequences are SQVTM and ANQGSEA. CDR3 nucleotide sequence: TGCAGCGTATCGCGGGACTACTCCTACGAGCAGTACTTC. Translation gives CSVSRDYSYEQYF.

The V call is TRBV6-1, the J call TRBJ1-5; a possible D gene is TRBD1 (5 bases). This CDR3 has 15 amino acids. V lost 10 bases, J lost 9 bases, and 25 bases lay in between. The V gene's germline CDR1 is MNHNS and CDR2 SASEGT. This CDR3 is CATLAGGPLGGPQHF. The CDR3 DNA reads TGTGCCACCTTGGCGGGCGGACCGCTCGGGGGGCCCCAGCATTTT.

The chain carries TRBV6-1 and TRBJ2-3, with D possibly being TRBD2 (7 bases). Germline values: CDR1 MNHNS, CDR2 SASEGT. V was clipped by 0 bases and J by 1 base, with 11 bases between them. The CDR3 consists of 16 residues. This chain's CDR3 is CASSEARGLRTDTQYF. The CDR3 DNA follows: TGTGCCAGCAGTGAAGCGCGGGGGCTGCGCACAGATACGCAGTATTTT.

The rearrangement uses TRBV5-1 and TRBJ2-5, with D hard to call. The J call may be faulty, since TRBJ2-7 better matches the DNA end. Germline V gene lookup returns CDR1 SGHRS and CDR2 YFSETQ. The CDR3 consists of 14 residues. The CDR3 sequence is CASSLASTGNEQYF. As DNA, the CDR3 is TGCGCCAGCAGCTTGGCTTCGACTGGTAACGAGCAGTACTTC.

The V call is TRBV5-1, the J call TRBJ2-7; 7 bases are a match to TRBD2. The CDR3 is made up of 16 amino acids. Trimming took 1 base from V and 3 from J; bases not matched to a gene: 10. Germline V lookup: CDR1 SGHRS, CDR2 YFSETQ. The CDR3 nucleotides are TGCGCCAGCAGCTTGTTCGAGCGGGGTAACATCTACGAGCAGTACTTC. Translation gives CASSLFERGNIYEQYF.

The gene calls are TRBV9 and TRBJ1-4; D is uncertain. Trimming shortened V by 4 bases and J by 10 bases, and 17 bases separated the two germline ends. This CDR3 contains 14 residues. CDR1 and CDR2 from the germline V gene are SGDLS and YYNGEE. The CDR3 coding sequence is TGTGCCAGCAGCCGGCCAGGAGGAGACGGAAAACTGTTTTTT. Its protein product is CASSRPGGDGKLFF.

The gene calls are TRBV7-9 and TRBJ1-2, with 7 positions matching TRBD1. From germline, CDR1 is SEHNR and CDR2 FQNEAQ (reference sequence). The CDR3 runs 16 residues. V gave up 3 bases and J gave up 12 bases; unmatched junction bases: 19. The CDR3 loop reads CASSFRRTGGPEDNTF. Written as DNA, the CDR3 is TGTGCCAGCAGCTTTAGAAGGACAGGCGGCCCTGAAGATAACACCTTC.